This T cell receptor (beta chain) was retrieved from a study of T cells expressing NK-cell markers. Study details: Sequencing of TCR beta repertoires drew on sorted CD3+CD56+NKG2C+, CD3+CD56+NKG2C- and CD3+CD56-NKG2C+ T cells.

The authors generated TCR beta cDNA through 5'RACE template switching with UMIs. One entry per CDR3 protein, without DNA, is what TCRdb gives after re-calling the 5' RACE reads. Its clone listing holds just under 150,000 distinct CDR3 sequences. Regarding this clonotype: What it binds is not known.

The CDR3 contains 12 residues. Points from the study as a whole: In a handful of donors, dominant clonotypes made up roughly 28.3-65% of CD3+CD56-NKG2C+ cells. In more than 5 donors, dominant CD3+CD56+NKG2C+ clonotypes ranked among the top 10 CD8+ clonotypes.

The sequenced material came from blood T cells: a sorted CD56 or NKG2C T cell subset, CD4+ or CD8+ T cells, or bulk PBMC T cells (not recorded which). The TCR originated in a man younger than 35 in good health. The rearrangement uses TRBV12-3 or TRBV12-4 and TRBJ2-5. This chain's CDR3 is CASSNSLETQYF.